Below are 26 T cell receptor beta chains sequenced from a single sample in a study of T-cell memory formation after mild COVID-19. A single record per CDR3 protein comes from TCRdb applying MiXCR to the 5' RACE reads. The repertoire includes a few hundred thousand distinct CDR3 sequences, approximately 10% of them detected once, and 20% to 25% sits in the top ten. Sequencing was performed on PBMCs or a T cell subset sorted from them (not recorded which). These receptor sequences come from a young man who had mild COVID-19 (a few samples of this study predate the infection). Cell type and time point are not known.

This clonotype has just a few counts. V gene TRBV6-2 or TRBV6-3 combines with J gene TRBJ2-4; the D gene is possibly TRBD1 (5 bases). The V gene's germline CDR1 is MNHEY and CDR2 SVGEGT. This CDR3 has 14 amino acids. V was trimmed by 7 bases and J by 1 base, leaving 11 bases between them. CDR3 sequence: CASTPGMAKNIQYF. The CDR3 coding sequence is TGTGCCAGCACCCCAGGGATGGCCAAAAACATTCAGTACTTC.

This sequence joins TRBV10-3 and TRBJ2-1; 10 nucleotides align to TRBD2. Germline V gene data show CDR1 as ENHRY and CDR2 as SYGVKD. The CDR3 runs 15 residues. V lost 2 bases to trimming and J lost 5 bases; unmatched junction nucleotides: 3. The CDR3 is CAISEPSGGDNEQFF. The CDR3 bases are TGTGCCATCAGTGAGCCTAGCGGGGGAGACAATGAGCAGTTCTTC.

The sample holds a few counts of this clonotype. The rearrangement uses TRBV12-3 or TRBV12-4 and TRBJ1-3; D not resolved. The CDR3 contains 18 residues. V lost 2 bases and J lost 2, with 19 bases in between. CDR3 amino acids: CASSLSRALNRPGNTIYF. CDR3 sequence (DNA): TGTGCCAGCAGTTTATCAAGGGCCTTGAACCGACCTGGAAACACCATATATTTT.

This clonotype was seen more than once but under ten times. The J gene is TRBJ2-2, the V gene TRBV24-1; possible D gene TRBD1, 5 bases. Trimming shortened V by 5 bases and J by 1 base, and 10 bases separated the two germline ends. The CDR3 consists of 15 residues. Germline values: CDR1 KGHDR, CDR2 SFDVKD. CDR3 residues: CATSVNRMNTGELFF. The CDR3 coding sequence is TGTGCCACCAGTGTGAACAGGATGAACACCGGGGAGCTGTTTTTT.

V gene TRBV5-1 combines with J gene TRBJ2-1; 10 positions agree with TRBD2. The trim removed 4 bases at V and 2 bases at J, leaving 6 bases unmatched. Germline loops: CDR1 SGHRS, CDR2 YFSETQ. The length of the CDR3 is 16 residues. This chain's CDR3 is CASSPSAGGPYNEQFF. CDR3 DNA sequence: TGCGCCAGCAGCCCCTCAGCGGGGGGGCCCTACAATGAGCAGTTCTTC.

The chain combines TRBV11-2 with TRBJ2-2; 7 bases fit TRBD1. The ends lost 3 bases at V and 0 bases at J; junction bases unmatched: 7. The germline V gene encodes CDR1 SGHAT and CDR2 FQNNGV. This CDR3 is 17 amino acids long. CDR3 loop: CASSLPLTGPNTGELFF. CDR3 DNA: TGTGCCAGCAGCTTGCCCTTGACAGGGCCGAACACCGGGGAGCTGTTTTTT. Variable domain in full (rest from reference TRBV11-2 and TRBJ2-2): EAGVAQSPRYKIIEKRQSVAFWCNPISGHATLYWYQQILGQGPKLLIQFQNNGVVDDSQLPKDRFSAERLKGVDSTLKIQPAKLEDSAVYLCASSLPLTGPNTGELFFGEGSRLTVL.

This clonotype was observed a handful of times. The chain links TRBV11-2 to TRBJ2-5, with D maybe TRBD2 (5 bases). Germline CDR1 is SGHAT and CDR2 is FQNNGV. Trimming left V 0 bases short and J 5 bases short, with 10 bases between. The CDR3 loop spans 14 amino acids. CDR3 amino acids: CASSLEVRRETQYF. In DNA, the CDR3 is TGTGCCAGCAGCTTAGAGGTTCGGAGGGAGACCCAGTACTTC.

A few counts support this clonotype. The chain uses TRBV6-5 and TRBJ2-7; D gene ambiguous. V dropped 0 bases and J dropped 6 bases, with 6 bases sitting between them. CDR1 and CDR2 (germline): MNHEY, SVGAGI. The CDR3 runs 12 residues. This CDR3 reads CASSYSGLEQYF. The CDR3 bases are TGTGCCAGCAGTTACTCGGGCCTCGAGCAGTACTTC.

This clonotype has more than one count but fewer than ten. DNA for the CDR3: TGTGCCAGCAGCTTAGATTACCAGGGAAGTCAGCCCCAGCATTTT. It is translated as CASSLDYQGSQPQHF. V and J are TRBV11-2 and TRBJ1-5, with D possibly TRBD1 on 5 matching bases. CDR3 length: 15 amino acids. V was shortened by 0 bases and J by 6 bases, with 12 bases between the two germline ends. Germline assignment: CDR1 SGHAT and CDR2 FQNNGV.

The genes are TRBV6-5 and TRBJ1-3, with D tentatively TRBD1 (5 bases). The CDR3 consists of 14 residues. Germline lookup yields CDR1 MNHEY and CDR2 SVGAGI. Trimming took 10 bases from V and 4 from J, leaving 17 bases between them. The CDR3 loop reads CATRQSREGNTIYF. As DNA, the CDR3 is TGTGCCACCCGACAGAGCCGGGAGGGAAACACCATATATTTT.

This clonotype has just a few counts. CDR3 sequence: CASSLALNEQFF. The CDR3 DNA reads TGTGCCAGCAGCTTAGCTCTCAATGAGCAGTTCTTC. The chain uses TRBV7-9 and TRBJ2-1; no clear D. The germline V and J ends were trimmed by 0 bases and 6 bases, with 3 bases remaining between them. The CDR3 is 12 residues long. Looked up from germline, CDR1 is SEHNR and CDR2 is FQNEAQ (reference sequence).

In its sample, this clonotype was seen a few times. V and J are TRBV5-1 and TRBJ1-6; no reliable D call. V dropped 0 bases and J dropped 7 bases, with 8 bases sitting between them. CDR3 size: 14 residues. Per germline, CDR1 SGHRS and CDR2 YFSETQ. The CDR3 protein is CASSLEGWNSPLHF. Written as DNA, the CDR3 is TGCGCCAGCAGCTTGGAAGGGTGGAATTCACCCCTCCACTTT.

The chain has TRBV28 and TRBJ2-2; 10 bases match TRBD1. Germline CDR1 is MDHEN and CDR2 is SYDVKM. The CDR3 is made up of 16 amino acids. The ends lost 3 bases at V and 4 bases at J; junction bases unmatched: 5. The DNA for the CDR3 is TGTGCCAGCAGTTTGCCGGGACAGGGGTTCACCGGGGAGCTGTTTTTT. Residues: CASSLPGQGFTGELFF.

V and J are TRBV6-6 and TRBJ1-5; weak D call: TRBD1 (5 bases). Between the trimmed V and J ends, which lost 2 bases and 0 bases, there was a span of 8 bases. Germline CDR1 reads MNHNY; CDR2 reads SVGAGI (reference sequence). The CDR3 has 15 residues. The CDR3 nucleotides read TGTGCCAGCAGTTACGGGGGGGGTAGCAATCAGCCCCAGCATTTT. It encodes CASSYGGGSNQPQHF.

This clonotype came up once. This chain uses TRBV7-2 with TRBJ2-7; TRBD2 matches 14 bases. J lost 2 bases, V lost 1 base, and 4 bases had no gene match. The CDR3 loop spans 17 amino acids. Germline V gives CDR1 SGHTA, CDR2 FQGNSA. CDR3 in amino acids: CASSLGGLAGETYEQYF. CDR3 sequence (DNA): TGTGCCAGCAGCTTAGGGGGACTAGCGGGGGAAACCTACGAGCAGTACTTC. The complete variable domain, with remaining parts taken from reference TRBV7-2 and TRBJ2-7, reads GAGVSQSPSNKVTEKGKDVELRCDPISGHTALYWYRQSLGQGLEFLIYFQGNSAPDKSGLPSDRFSAERTGGSVSTLTIQRTQQEDSAVYLCASSLGGLAGETYEQYFGPGTRLTVT.

This clonotype was recorded at least ten times. This chain uses TRBV20-1 with TRBJ1-2; D not certain. CDR1 and CDR2 (germline): DFQATT, SNEGSKA (reference sequence). V lost 0 bases and J 1 base, leaving 0 bases between the germline ends. The CDR3 contains 11 residues. Here the CDR3 reads CSARDNYGYTF. The DNA for the CDR3 is TGCAGTGCTAGAGATAACTATGGCTACACCTTC.

This clonotype was detected only a few times. This sequence joins TRBV5-4 and TRBJ1-2; D perhaps matches TRBD1 (6 bases). Trimming left V 4 bases short and J 3 bases short, with 19 bases between. The CDR3 covers 16 residues. From germline, CDR1 is SGHNT and CDR2 YYREEE (reference sequence). The CDR3 loop reads CASSPGGQRGYYGYTF. The CDR3 DNA sequence: TGTGCCAGCAGCCCGGGGGGGCAGAGAGGCTACTATGGCTACACCTTC.

This rearrangement joins TRBV6-5 to TRBJ1-1; D is undetermined. Per germline, CDR1 MNHEY and CDR2 SVGAGI. This CDR3 contains 13 residues. V shed 7 bases and J shed 1 base, with 10 bases lying between them. CDR3 bases: TGTGCCAGCATATCAAGTAGGAACACTGAAGCTTTCTTT. Its translation is CASISSRNTEAFF.

The chain employs TRBV18 and TRBJ2-2; TRBD1 matches at 8 bases. Per the germline V gene, CDR1 is KGHSH and CDR2 is LQKENI. V lost 5 bases and J lost 6; bases outside the gene matches: 8. This CDR3 spans 15 amino acids. Here the CDR3 DNA reads TGTGCCAGCTCATCACAGGGGGAGAAGGCCGGGGAGCTGTTTTTT. Translating gives CASSSQGEKAGELFF.

The chain joins TRBV20-1 to TRBJ2-3; TRBD2 matches at 7 bases. Trimming removed 5 bases from V and 2 bases from J; junction bases left unmatched: 4. Per the germline V gene, CDR1 is DFQATT and CDR2 is SNEGSKA (reference sequence). This CDR3 has 13 amino acids. The CDR3 nucleotides read TGCAGTGCTGGGGGGGGTGACACAGATACGCAGTATTTT. It encodes CSAGGGDTDTQYF.

V and J are TRBV12-3 or TRBV12-4 and TRBJ1-1; D is ambiguous. V shed 7 bases and J shed 0 bases, with 12 bases lying between them. The CDR3 covers 14 residues. This chain's CDR3 is CASTWLLMNTEAFF. In DNA, the CDR3 is TGTGCCAGCACCTGGCTTCTCATGAACACTGAAGCTTTCTTT.

The CDR3 DNA reads TGTGCCAGCAGTCCCTGGGACCCGAGGGACTATGGCTACACCTTC. Translated, it gives CASSPWDPRDYGYTF. The gene calls are TRBV27 and TRBJ1-2, with D tentatively TRBD1 (5 bases). The ends were cut back, 5 bases at V and 3 bases at J, with 16 bases in the middle. Germline CDR1 MNHEY, CDR2 SMNVEV (reference sequence). The CDR3 is 15 residues long.

The chain employs TRBV12-3 or TRBV12-4 and TRBJ2-5; possibly TRBD2 for D (6 bases). CDR3 length: 13 amino acids. V lost 8 bases to trimming and J lost 3 bases, with 13 bases between them. The CDR3 region has the DNA TGTGCCAGCTCCTGGAGGGGAGAAGAGACCCAGTACTTC. Translating it yields CASSWRGEETQYF.

The chain couples TRBV5-1 to TRBJ2-5; D uncertain. Trimming took 7 bases from V and 1 from J, leaving 8 bases between them. CDR3 length: 12 amino acids. CDR1 is SGHRS and CDR2 is YFSETQ in the germline V gene. In nucleotides, the CDR3 is TGCGCCAGCCGAGAGCGCCAAGAGACCCAGTACTTC. Translated: CASRERQETQYF.

The sample holds a few counts of this clonotype. J is TRBJ1-4 and V is TRBV4-1; TRBD1 matches at 9 bases. After removal of 4 bases from V and 0 bases from J, the junction contained 15 bases not matched to a gene. Germline V gene sequence: CDR1 MGHRA, CDR2 YSYEKL. This CDR3 is 20 amino acids long. The CDR3 sequence: CASSRTGDAMAFATNEKLFF. CDR3 nucleotides: TGCGCCAGCAGCCGGACAGGGGACGCGATGGCATTTGCAACTAATGAAAAACTGTTTTTT.

The chain has TRBV10-3 and TRBJ1-3; 7 bases align to TRBD1. Germline V gene data show CDR1 as ENHRY and CDR2 as SYGVKD. The CDR3 length is 14 residues. The V gene end was trimmed by 5 bases and the J gene end by 0 bases; junction bases not matched to a gene: 1. The DNA for the CDR3 is TGTGCCATCAGTACAGGGGACTCTGGAAACACCATATATTTT. This sequence encodes CAISTGDSGNTIYF.